This T cell receptor (beta chain) was captured by sequencing in a study of vaccination and CD4 T cells after COVID-19. As for the study in general: Vaccinees got either two BNT162b2 doses or two mRNA-1273 doses. With a range of 35 to 161, the median interval from diagnosis to drawing post-COVID samples was roughly 91 days.

Worth noting for this clonotype: The antigen remains undetermined.

Treatment in this sample: roughly nine-day PBMC culture with coronavirus spike peptide pools or control peptides (ViraFEST assay). Cultured CD4+ T cells had their DNA profiled by the Oncomine TCR Beta short-read assay. In TCRdb, the PCR reads were re-called with MiXCR into one record per CDR3 protein. The data contain over 9,000 distinct CDR3 sequences, around 46% of them singletons. This TCR was sampled from a human donor who had recovered from COVID-19. Sequenced input: CD4+ T cells from blood, cultured in vitro.

The CDR3 DNA reads TGTGCCAGCAGTGAAGCGTGGTCGGGAAACACCATATATTTT. Amino acids: CASSEAWSGNTIYF. The rearrangement uses TRBV6-1 and TRBJ1-3, with D unresolved. Trimming pared 0 bases from V and 4 bases from J, leaving 7 bases between. The CDR3 extends over 14 amino acids. Germline V gene lookup returns CDR1 MNHNS and CDR2 SASEGT.